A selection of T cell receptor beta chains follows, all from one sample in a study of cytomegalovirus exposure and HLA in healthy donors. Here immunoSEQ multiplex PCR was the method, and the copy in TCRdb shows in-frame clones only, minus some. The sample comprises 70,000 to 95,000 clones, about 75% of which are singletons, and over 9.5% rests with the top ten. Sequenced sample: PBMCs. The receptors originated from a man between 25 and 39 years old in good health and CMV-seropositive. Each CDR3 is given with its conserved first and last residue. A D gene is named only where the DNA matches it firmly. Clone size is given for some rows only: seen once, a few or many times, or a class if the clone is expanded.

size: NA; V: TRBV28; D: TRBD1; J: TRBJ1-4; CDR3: CASNLGTATNEKLFF; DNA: TGTGCCAGCAACCTCGGGACAGCAACTAATGAAAAACTGTTTTTT
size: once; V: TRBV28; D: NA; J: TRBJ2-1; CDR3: CASQTETFRQFF; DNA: TGTGCCAGCCAGACAGAGACTTTTAGGCAGTTCTTC
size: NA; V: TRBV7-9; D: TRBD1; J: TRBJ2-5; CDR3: CASCPNDPGQGSETQYF; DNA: TGTGCCAGCTGCCCTAACGACCCCGGACAGGGGTCGGAGACCCAGTACTTC
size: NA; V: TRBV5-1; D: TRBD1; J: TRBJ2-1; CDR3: CASKGTGDNEQFF; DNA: TGCGCCAGCAAAGGGACAGGGGACAATGAGCAGTTCTTC
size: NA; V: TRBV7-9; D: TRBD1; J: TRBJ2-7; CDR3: CASSHKSDRGYEQYF; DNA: TGTGCCAGCAGCCACAAAAGCGACAGGGGCTACGAGCAGTACTTC
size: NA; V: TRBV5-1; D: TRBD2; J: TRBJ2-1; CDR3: CASSLVPGTTYNEQFF; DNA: TGCGCCAGCAGCTTGGTACCAGGGACTACCTACAATGAGCAGTTCTTC
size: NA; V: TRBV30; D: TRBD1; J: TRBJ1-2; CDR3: CAWSVLGTGSPGDGYTF; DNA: TGTGCCTGGAGTGTACTTGGGACAGGGTCCCCCGGGGATGGCTACACCTTC
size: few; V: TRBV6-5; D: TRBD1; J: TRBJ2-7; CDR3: CASSYGTQGALYEQYF; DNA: TGTGCCAGCAGTTACGGCACGCAGGGGGCGCTGTACGAGCAGTACTTC
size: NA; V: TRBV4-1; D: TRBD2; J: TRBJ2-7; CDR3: CASSQDRQGGYEQYF; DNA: TGCGCCAGCAGCCAAGATCGCCAGGGAGGGTACGAGCAGTACTTC
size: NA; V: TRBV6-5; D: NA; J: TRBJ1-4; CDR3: CASSYLSQRVGKLFF; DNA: TGTGCCAGCAGTTACTTGTCACAGAGGGTAGGAAAACTGTTTTTT
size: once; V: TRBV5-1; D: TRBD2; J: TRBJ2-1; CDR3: CASSLTSGGVWNEQFF; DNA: TGCGCCAGCAGCCTGACTAGCGGGGGGGTCTGGAATGAGCAGTTCTTC
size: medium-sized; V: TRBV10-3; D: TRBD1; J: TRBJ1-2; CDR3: CAISAGTGYGYTF; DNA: TGTGCCATCAGTGCCGGGACAGGGTATGGCTACACCTTC
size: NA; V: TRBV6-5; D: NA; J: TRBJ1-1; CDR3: CASSYSKNTEAFF; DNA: TGTGCCAGCAGTTACTCTAAAAACACTGAAGCTTTCTTT
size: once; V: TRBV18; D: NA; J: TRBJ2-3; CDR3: CASSVWGGTDTQYF; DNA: TGTGCCAGCTCGGTATGGGGGGGCACAGATACGCAGTATTTT
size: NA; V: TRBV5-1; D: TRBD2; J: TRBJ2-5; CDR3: CASSLGGGRETQYF; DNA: TGCGCCAGCAGCTTGGGCGGGGGGCGAGAGACCCAGTACTTC
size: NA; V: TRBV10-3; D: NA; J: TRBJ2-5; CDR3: CAISRQIQETQYF; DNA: TGTGCCATCAGCCGACAGATTCAAGAGACCCAGTACTTC
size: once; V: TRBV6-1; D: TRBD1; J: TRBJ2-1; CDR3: CASRARTGVNEQFF; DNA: TGTGCCAGCAGAGCCCGGACAGGGGTAAATGAGCAGTTCTTC
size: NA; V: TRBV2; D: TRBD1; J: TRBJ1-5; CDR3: CASSTGVQPQHF; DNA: TGTGCCAGCAGCACAGGGGTCCAGCCCCAGCATTTT
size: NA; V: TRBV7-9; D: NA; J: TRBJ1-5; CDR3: CASSLFGSNQPQHF; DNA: TGTGCCAGCAGCTTATTCGGTAGCAATCAGCCCCAGCATTTT
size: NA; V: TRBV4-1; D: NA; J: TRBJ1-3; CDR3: CASSQERGAAGNTIYF; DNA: TGCGCCAGCAGCCAAGAACGGGGGGCCGCTGGAAACACCATATATTTT
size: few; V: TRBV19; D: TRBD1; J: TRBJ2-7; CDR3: CASSIPGQVTYEQYF; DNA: TGTGCCAGTAGTATCCCAGGACAGGTTACCTACGAGCAGTACTTC
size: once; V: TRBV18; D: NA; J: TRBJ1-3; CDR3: CASSPQTGPSRSGNTIYF; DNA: TGTGCCAGCTCACCACAGACAGGCCCCAGCCGCTCTGGAAACACCATATATTTT
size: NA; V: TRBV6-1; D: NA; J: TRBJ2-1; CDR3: CASSEAAASSYNEQFF; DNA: TGTGCCAGCAGTGAAGCGGCAGCGAGTTCCTACAATGAGCAGTTCTTC
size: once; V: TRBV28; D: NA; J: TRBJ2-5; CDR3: CASIKPQGGQTQYF; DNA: TGTGCCAGCATTAAACCACAGGGTGGGCAGACCCAGTACTTC
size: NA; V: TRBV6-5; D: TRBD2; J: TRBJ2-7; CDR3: CASSYAGVGYF; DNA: TGTGCCAGCAGTTACGCGGGGGTGGGGTACTTC
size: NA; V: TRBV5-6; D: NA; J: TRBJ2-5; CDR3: CASSLLGRGTVQETQYF; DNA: TGTGCCAGCAGCTTGTTAGGTCGGGGGACAGTCCAAGAGACCCAGTACTTC
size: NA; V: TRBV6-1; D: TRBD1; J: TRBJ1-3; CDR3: CASSGPWARGSGNTIYF; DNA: TGTGCCAGCAGTGGTCCCTGGGCCAGGGGGTCTGGAAACACCATATATTTT
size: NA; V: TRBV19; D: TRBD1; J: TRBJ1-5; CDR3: CASSITQGDGHQPQHF; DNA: TGTGCCAGTAGTATAACCCAGGGGGACGGTCATCAGCCCCAGCATTTT
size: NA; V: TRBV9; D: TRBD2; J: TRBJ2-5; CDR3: CASSVSLAGLTQETQYF; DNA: TGTGCCAGCAGCGTCTCACTAGCGGGCCTAACCCAAGAGACCCAGTACTTC
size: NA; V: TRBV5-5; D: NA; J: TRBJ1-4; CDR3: CASSSGHRNTNEKLFF; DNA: TGTGCCAGCAGCTCGGGACACCGGAACACTAATGAAAAACTGTTTTTT
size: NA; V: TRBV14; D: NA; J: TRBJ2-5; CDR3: CASSQRNQEAQYF; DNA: TGTGCCAGCAGCCAACGGAACCAAGAGGCCCAGTACTTC
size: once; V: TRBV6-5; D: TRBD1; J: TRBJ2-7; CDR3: CASTTGTGSYEQYF; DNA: TGTGCCAGCACGACCGGGACAGGATCCTACGAGCAGTACTTC
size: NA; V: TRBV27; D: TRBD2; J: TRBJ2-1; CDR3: CASSLLGTSGSNEQFF; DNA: TGTGCCAGCAGTTTACTCGGGACTAGCGGGAGCAATGAGCAGTTCTTC
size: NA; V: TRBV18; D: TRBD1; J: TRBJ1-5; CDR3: CASSPGPGGISNQPQHF; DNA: TGTGCCAGCTCACCAGGCCCAGGGGGCATAAGCAATCAGCCCCAGCATTTT
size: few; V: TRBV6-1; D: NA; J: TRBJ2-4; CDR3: CASSEVMVAVENIQYF; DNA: TGTGCCAGCAGTGAAGTCATGGTGGCCGTCGAAAACATTCAGTACTTC
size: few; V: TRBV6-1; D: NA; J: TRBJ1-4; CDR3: CASSDTAGTNEKLFF; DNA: TGTGCCAGCAGTGATACCGCAGGGACTAATGAAAAACTGTTTTTT
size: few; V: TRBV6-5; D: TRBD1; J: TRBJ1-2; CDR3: CASSPTGAGYTF; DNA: TGTGCCAGCAGCCCGACAGGGGCCGGCTACACCTTC
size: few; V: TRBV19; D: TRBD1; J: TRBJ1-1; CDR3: CASSPRTGSEAFF; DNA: TGTGCCAGTAGTCCCAGGACAGGATCTGAAGCTTTCTTT
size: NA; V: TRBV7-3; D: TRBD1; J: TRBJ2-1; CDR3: CASSLGTGLFHEQFF; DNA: TGTGCCAGCAGCTTGGGGACAGGATTGTTTCATGAGCAGTTCTTC
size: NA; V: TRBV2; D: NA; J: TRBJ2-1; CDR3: CASSDHLDFHNEQFF; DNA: TGTGCCAGCAGTGATCATCTAGACTTCCACAATGAGCAGTTCTTC
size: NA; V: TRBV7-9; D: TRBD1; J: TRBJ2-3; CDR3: CASSLAPGTGYSTDTQYF; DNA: TGTGCCAGCAGCTTAGCCCCCGGGACAGGTTATAGCACAGATACGCAGTATTTT
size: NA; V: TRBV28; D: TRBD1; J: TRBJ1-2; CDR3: CASSSGTANYGYTF; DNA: TGTGCCAGCAGTTCGGGGACAGCTAACTATGGCTACACCTTC
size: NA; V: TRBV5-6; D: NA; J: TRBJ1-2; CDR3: CASSQTATSYGYTF; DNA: TGTGCCAGCAGCCAGACAGCGACTTCCTATGGCTACACCTTC
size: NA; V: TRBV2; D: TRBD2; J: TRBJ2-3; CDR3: CASSPSWGGGTDTQYF; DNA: TGTGCCAGCAGCCCAAGTTGGGGAGGGGGCACAGATACGCAGTATTTT
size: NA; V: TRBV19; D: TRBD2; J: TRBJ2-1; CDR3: CASSTSSGGFIEQFF; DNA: TGTGCCAGTAGCACCTCCAGCGGGGGGTTTATTGAGCAGTTCTTC
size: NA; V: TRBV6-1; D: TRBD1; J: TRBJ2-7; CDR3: CASGGQTYEQYF; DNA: TGTGCCAGCGGGGGACAGACCTACGAGCAGTACTTC
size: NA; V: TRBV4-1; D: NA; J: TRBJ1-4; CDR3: CASSQEIRVLVNEKLFF; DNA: TGCGCCAGCAGCCAAGAGATCAGGGTATTGGTGAATGAAAAACTGTTTTTT
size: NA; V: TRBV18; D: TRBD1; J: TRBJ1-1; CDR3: CASSPPIGQVGRILPEAFF; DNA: TGTGCCAGCTCACCACCGATCGGACAGGTTGGACGAATACTGCCTGAAGCTTTCTTT